This T cell receptor (beta chain) was recovered during a study of blood T cell repertoires in COVID-19. Study-level background: Italy, Spain and the United States were the sources of the convalescent and acute COVID-19 samples.

From germline, CDR1 is SEHNR and CDR2 FQNEAQ (reference sequence). Trimming at V came to 8 bases and at J to 6 bases, leaving 3 bases not matched to a gene. The CDR3 length is 13 residues. Here immunoSEQ multiplex PCR was the method, and the copy in TCRdb shows in-frame clones only, minus some. The sample carries tens of thousands of clones, approximately 84% recorded once. The TCR originated in a woman over 75 with acute or convalescent COVID-19. Sequencing used peripheral blood. The genes are TRBV7-9 and TRBJ2-3, with 12 bases matching TRBD2. The CDR3 here is CASLLAGGDTQYF. The CDR3 DNA reads as TGTGCCAGCTTACTAGCGGGGGGTGATACGCAGTATTTT.